Listed below are T cell receptor beta chains from one sample, sequenced in a study of metastatic and nonmetastatic thyroid tumors. TCRdb redid the clone calls on the PCR reads using MiXCR. This table holds 30,000 to 35,000 clones, about 32% found once. The material sequenced was blood. These receptors originate from a female donor with papillary thyroid cancer or a benign thyroid nodule (not recorded which). Some clones in this sample may be carry-over from other donors' samples. CDR3s include the opening cysteine and the closing phenylalanine or tryptophan. The order of the fields is D gene, clone size, V gene, J gene, CDR3 DNA, CDR3 protein. A D gene is named only where the DNA matches it firmly. Rows may omit the clone size; those that give it use once, few, many or a size class.

d_gene: NA; abundance: NA; v_gene: TRBV19; j_gene: TRBJ1-2; CDR3nt: TGTGCCAGTAGGGAGGATTGGGCCGGCTACACCTTC; CDR3aa: CASREDWAGYTF
d_gene: TRBD1; abundance: NA; v_gene: TRBV4-1; j_gene: TRBJ2-2; CDR3nt: TGCGCCAGCAGCCAAGCCGAGGACAGGGGCACCGGGGAGCTGTTTTTT; CDR3aa: CASSQAEDRGTGELFF
d_gene: TRBD1; abundance: once; v_gene: TRBV6-1; j_gene: TRBJ1-1; CDR3nt: TGTGCCAGCGGGATGGGACAGGGCTCTGAAGCTTTCTTT; CDR3aa: CASGMGQGSEAFF
d_gene: TRBD1; abundance: many; v_gene: TRBV20-1; j_gene: TRBJ2-7; CDR3nt: TGCAGTGCTCAGGACAGGAACTCCTACGAGCAGTACTTC; CDR3aa: CSAQDRNSYEQYF
d_gene: NA; abundance: NA; v_gene: TRBV30; j_gene: TRBJ2-3; CDR3nt: TGTGACTGGGGCCTGAAGGGGGAATGGACAGATACGCAGTATTTT; CDR3aa: CDWGLKGEWTDTQYF
d_gene: NA; abundance: many; v_gene: TRBV4-1; j_gene: TRBJ2-7; CDR3nt: TGCGCCAGCAGCCAAGGGCCGGGACCTGGGGAGTACTTC; CDR3aa: CASSQGPGPGEYF
d_gene: TRBD2; abundance: few; v_gene: TRBV6-2/TRBV6-3; j_gene: TRBJ2-3; CDR3nt: TGTGCCAGCAAACTAGCGGGAGCCACAGATACGCAGTATTTT; CDR3aa: CASKLAGATDTQYF
d_gene: NA; abundance: many; v_gene: TRBV6-1; j_gene: TRBJ2-1; CDR3nt: TGTGCCAGCAGTGAATTAGTCTATGAGCAGTTCTTC; CDR3aa: CASSELVYEQFF
d_gene: TRBD1; abundance: NA; v_gene: TRBV13; j_gene: TRBJ2-7; CDR3nt: TGTGCCAGCAGCACCCCCGACAGGGGTTACGAGCAGTACTTC; CDR3aa: CASSTPDRGYEQYF
d_gene: NA; abundance: NA; v_gene: TRBV11-2; j_gene: TRBJ1-6; CDR3nt: TGTGCCAGCAGCTTATTATGGACCGCCGATTCACCCCTCCACTTT; CDR3aa: CASSLLWTADSPLHF
d_gene: NA; abundance: many; v_gene: TRBV6-2/TRBV6-3; j_gene: TRBJ2-5; CDR3nt: TGTGCCAGCAGTTACGACCCGGGACAACAAGAGACCCAGTACTTC; CDR3aa: CASSYDPGQQETQYF
d_gene: TRBD1; abundance: many; v_gene: TRBV5-8; j_gene: TRBJ2-1; CDR3nt: TGTGCCAGCATCCTAACCGGGACAGGGTCGGGGAATGAGCAGTTCTTC; CDR3aa: CASILTGTGSGNEQFF
d_gene: TRBD1; abundance: many; v_gene: TRBV2; j_gene: TRBJ2-3; CDR3nt: TGTGCCAGCAGGCTCGGACAGGCCACAGATACGCAGTATTTT; CDR3aa: CASRLGQATDTQYF
d_gene: TRBD2; abundance: NA; v_gene: TRBV6-5; j_gene: TRBJ2-5; CDR3nt: TGTGCCAGCAGTTCACCTGGACTAGCCTCGGAGACCCAGTACTTC; CDR3aa: CASSSPGLASETQYF
d_gene: NA; abundance: few; v_gene: TRBV27; j_gene: TRBJ2-5; CDR3nt: TGTGCCAGCCGACTGACGGGACACCATGAGGAGACCCAGTACTTC; CDR3aa: CASRLTGHHEETQYF
d_gene: TRBD1; abundance: many; v_gene: TRBV7-2; j_gene: TRBJ2-4; CDR3nt: TGTGCCAGCAGCCTCCGGACAGGGGGAGGGAACATTCAGTACTTC; CDR3aa: CASSLRTGGGNIQYF
d_gene: NA; abundance: many; v_gene: TRBV20-1; j_gene: TRBJ2-1; CDR3nt: TGCAGTGCTAGGGGGGTGGGGAATGAGCAGTTCTTC; CDR3aa: CSARGVGNEQFF
d_gene: NA; abundance: NA; v_gene: TRBV6-1; j_gene: TRBJ2-3; CDR3nt: TGTGCCAGTCGATTAGCGGCGAATACGCAGTATTTT; CDR3aa: CASRLAANTQYF
d_gene: NA; abundance: many; v_gene: TRBV20-1; j_gene: TRBJ1-1; CDR3nt: TGCAGTGCCCCCACAGGGCAGAACACTGAAGCTTTCTTT; CDR3aa: CSAPTGQNTEAFF
d_gene: NA; abundance: many; v_gene: TRBV13; j_gene: TRBJ1-2; CDR3nt: TGTGCCAGCAGCTTAGGCCCCTATGGCTACACCTTC; CDR3aa: CASSLGPYGYTF
d_gene: TRBD2; abundance: NA; v_gene: TRBV27; j_gene: TRBJ2-7; CDR3nt: TGTGCCAGCAGTCTGACTAGCGTCGCGGGGGACGAGCAGTACTTT; CDR3aa: CASSLTSVAGDEQYF
d_gene: NA; abundance: many; v_gene: TRBV29-1; j_gene: TRBJ1-2; CDR3nt: TGCAGCGTTGAAGATCACAGGGACTATGGCTACACCTTC; CDR3aa: CSVEDHRDYGYTF
d_gene: NA; abundance: NA; v_gene: TRBV4-1; j_gene: TRBJ1-1; CDR3nt: TGCGCCAGCAGCCAAGATCATGGGGGTAGTGAAGCTTTCTTT; CDR3aa: CASSQDHGGSEAFF
d_gene: NA; abundance: NA; v_gene: TRBV27; j_gene: TRBJ1-1; CDR3nt: TGTGCCAGTATGGAGGGGAACACTGAAGCTTTCTTT; CDR3aa: CASMEGNTEAFF
d_gene: TRBD2; abundance: many; v_gene: TRBV6-6; j_gene: TRBJ2-1; CDR3nt: TGTGCCAGGGAGTTACTAGCGGCACACCGAAAGCCCAATGAGCAGTTCTTC; CDR3aa: CARELLAAHRKPNEQFF